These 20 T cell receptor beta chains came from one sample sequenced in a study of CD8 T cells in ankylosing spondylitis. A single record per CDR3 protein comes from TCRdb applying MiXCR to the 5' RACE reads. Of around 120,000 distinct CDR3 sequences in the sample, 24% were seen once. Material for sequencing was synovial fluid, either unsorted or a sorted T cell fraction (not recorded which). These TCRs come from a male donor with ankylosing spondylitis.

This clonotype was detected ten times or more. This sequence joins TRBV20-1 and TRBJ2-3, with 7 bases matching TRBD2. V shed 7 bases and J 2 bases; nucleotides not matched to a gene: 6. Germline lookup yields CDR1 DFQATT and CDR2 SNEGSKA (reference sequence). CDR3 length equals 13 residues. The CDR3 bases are TGCAGTGTTGCTAGCGGCTACACAGATACGCAGTATTTT. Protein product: CSVASGYTDTQYF.

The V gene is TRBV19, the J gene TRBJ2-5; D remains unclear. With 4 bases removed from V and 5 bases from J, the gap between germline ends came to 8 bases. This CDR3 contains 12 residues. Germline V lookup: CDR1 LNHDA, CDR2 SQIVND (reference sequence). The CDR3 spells CASSTDAETQYF. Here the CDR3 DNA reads TGTGCCAGTAGTACCGACGCGGAGACCCAGTACTTC.

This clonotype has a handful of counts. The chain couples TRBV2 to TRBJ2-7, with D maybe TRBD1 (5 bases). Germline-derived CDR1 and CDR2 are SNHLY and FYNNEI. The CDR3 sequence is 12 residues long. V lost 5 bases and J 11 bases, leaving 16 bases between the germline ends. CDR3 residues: CASSSQGVMEYF. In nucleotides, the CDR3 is TGTGCCAGCAGTTCCCAAGGGGTGATGGAGTACTTC.

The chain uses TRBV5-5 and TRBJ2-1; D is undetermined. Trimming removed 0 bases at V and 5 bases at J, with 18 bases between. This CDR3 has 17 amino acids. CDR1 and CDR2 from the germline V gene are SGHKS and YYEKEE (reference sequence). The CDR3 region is CASSLVGLSGFNNEQFF. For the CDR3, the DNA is TGTGCCAGCAGCTTGGTGGGGTTGTCGGGTTTCAACAATGAGCAGTTCTTC.

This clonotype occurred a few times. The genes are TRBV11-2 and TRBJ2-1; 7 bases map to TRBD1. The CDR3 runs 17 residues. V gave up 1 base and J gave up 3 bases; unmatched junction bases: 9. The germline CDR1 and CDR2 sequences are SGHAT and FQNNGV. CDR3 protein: CASSLGPDRFYYNEQFF. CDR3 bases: TGTGCCAGCAGCTTAGGCCCGGACAGGTTCTACTACAATGAGCAGTTCTTC. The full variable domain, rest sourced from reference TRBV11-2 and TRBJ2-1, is EAGVAQSPRYKIIEKRQSVAFWCNPISGHATLYWYQQILGQGPKLLIQFQNNGVVDDSQLPKDRFSAERLKGVDSTLKIQPAKLEDSAVYLCASSLGPDRFYYNEQFFGPGTRLTVL.

This chain's CDR3 is CASSPSGVRSTEAFF. The CDR3 region has the DNA TGTGCCAGCTCACCATCGGGGGTCCGGAGCACTGAAGCTTTCTTT. The chain joins TRBV18 to TRBJ1-1; D might be TRBD1 (5 bases). The CDR3 is 15 residues long. The V end was cut by 2 bases, the J end by 4 bases, with 14 bases between. CDR1 is KGHSH and CDR2 is LQKENI in the germline V gene.

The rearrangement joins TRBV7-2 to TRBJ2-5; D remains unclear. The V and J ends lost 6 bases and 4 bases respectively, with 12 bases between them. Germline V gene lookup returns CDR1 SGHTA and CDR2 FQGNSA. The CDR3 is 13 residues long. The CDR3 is CASRQTGLETQYF. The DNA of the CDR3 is TGTGCCAGCAGACAGACGGGTTTAGAGACCCAGTACTTC. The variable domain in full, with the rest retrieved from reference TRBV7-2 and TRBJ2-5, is GAGVSQSPSNKVTEKGKDVELRCDPISGHTALYWYRQSLGQGLEFLIYFQGNSAPDKSGLPSDRFSAERTGGSVSTLTIQRTQQEDSAVYLCASRQTGLETQYFGPGTRLLVL.

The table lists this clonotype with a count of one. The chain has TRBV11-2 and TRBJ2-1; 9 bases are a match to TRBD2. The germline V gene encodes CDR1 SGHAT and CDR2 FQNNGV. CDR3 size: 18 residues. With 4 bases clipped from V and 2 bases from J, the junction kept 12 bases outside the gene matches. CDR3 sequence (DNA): TGTGCCAGCAGCTCAGAACTAGCGGGCAAGGCCCCCTACAATGAGCAGTTCTTC. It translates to CASSSELAGKAPYNEQFF.

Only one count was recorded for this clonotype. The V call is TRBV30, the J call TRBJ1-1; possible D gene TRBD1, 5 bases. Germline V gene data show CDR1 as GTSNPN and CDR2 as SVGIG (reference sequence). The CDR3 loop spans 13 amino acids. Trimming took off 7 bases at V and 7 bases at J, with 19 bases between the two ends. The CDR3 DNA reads TGTGCCTTCCTTCGTGGGGGGGGAGGTGAAGCTTTCTTT. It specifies CAFLRGGGGEAFF.

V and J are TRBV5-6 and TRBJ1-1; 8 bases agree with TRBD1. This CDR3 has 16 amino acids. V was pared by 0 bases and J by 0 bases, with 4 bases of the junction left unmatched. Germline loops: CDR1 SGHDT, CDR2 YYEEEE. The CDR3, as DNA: TGTGCCAGCAGCTTGGGGACAGGGCGAGTGAACACTGAAGCTTTCTTT. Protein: CASSLGTGRVNTEAFF.

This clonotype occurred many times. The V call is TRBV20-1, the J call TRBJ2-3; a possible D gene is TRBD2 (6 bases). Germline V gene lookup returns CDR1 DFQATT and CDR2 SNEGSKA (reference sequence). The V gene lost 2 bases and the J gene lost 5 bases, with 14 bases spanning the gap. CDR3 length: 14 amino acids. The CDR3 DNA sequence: TGCAGTGCTAGACCGGGAGTTAATAGAGATACGCAGTATTTT. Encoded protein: CSARPGVNRDTQYF.

The CDR3 sequence is CASSLEGLGGQETQYF. The CDR3, as DNA: TGCGCCAGCAGCTTGGAGGGACTGGGCGGCCAAGAGACCCAGTACTTC. The V and J genes are TRBV5-1 and TRBJ2-5; tentative D call: TRBD2 (6 bases). The germline V and J ends were trimmed by 0 bases and 1 base, with 13 bases remaining between them. Germline V gene data show CDR1 as SGHRS and CDR2 as YFSETQ. This CDR3 is built from 16 residues.

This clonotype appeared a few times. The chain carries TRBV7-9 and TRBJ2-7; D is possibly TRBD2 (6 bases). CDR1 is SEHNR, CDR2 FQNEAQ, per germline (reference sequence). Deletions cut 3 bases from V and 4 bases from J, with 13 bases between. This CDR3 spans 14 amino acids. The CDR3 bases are TGTGCCAGCAGCTTCGGGGGTAAGGTGTACGAGCAGTACTTC. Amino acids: CASSFGGKVYEQYF.

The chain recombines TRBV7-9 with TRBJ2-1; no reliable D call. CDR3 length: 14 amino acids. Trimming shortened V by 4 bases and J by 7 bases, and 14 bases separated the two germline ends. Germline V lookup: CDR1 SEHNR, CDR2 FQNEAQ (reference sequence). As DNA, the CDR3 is TGTGCCAGCAGCTCCCCCCGACCCCAAAATGAGCAGTTCTTC. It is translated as CASSSPRPQNEQFF.

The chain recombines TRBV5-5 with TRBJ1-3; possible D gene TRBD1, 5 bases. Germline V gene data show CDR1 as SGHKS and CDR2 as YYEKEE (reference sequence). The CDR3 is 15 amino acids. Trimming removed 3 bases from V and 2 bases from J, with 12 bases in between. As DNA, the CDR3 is TGTGCCAGCAGCTCCAGGGAAGCCCCTGGAAACACCATATATTTT. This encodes CASSSREAPGNTIYF.

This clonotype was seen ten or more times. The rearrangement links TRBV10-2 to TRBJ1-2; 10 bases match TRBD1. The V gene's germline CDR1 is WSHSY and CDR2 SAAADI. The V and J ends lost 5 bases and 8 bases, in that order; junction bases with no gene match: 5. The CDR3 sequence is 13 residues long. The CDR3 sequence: CASSRDRGRGYTF. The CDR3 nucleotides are TGCGCCAGCAGTAGGGACAGGGGCCGCGGCTACACCTTC.

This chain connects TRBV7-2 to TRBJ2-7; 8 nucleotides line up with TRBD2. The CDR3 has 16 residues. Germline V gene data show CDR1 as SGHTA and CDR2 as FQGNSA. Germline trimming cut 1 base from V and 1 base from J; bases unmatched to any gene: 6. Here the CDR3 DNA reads TGTGCCAGCAGCTTAGGGGGAGCGGGAGTGTCCTACGAGCAGTACTTC. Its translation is CASSLGGAGVSYEQYF.

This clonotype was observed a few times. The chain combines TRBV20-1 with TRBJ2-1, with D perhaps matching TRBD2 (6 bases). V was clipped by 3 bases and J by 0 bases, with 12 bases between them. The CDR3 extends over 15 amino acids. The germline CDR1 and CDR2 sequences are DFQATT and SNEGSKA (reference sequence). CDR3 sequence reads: CSARALASSYNEQFF. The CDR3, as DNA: TGCAGTGCTAGGGCCCTAGCGAGCTCCTACAATGAGCAGTTCTTC.

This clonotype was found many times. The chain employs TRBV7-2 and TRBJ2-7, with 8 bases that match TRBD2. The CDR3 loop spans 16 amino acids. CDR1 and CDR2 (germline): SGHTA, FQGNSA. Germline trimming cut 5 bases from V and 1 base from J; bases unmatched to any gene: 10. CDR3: CASSLIAGSTSYEQYF. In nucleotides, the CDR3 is TGTGCCAGCAGCCTCATAGCGGGAAGTACTTCCTACGAGCAGTACTTC.

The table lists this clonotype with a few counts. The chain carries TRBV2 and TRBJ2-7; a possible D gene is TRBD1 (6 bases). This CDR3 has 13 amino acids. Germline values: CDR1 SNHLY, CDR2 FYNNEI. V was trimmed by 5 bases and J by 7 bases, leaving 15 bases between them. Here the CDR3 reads CASSLQGISEQYV. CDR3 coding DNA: TGTGCCAGCAGTTTACAGGGAATAAGTGAGCAGTACGTC.